Listed here are 16 T cell receptor beta chains from one sample, sequenced in a study of control samples from healthy donors and cancer patients. The repertoire was sequenced with immunoSEQ multiplex PCR; TCRdb's copy has only in-frame clones and lacks some. The data hold 200,000 to 250,000 clones, with about 95% observed a single time. The sample taken for sequencing was blood. The origin of the receptors is a man aged 50 to 60 in good health.

A few counts support this clone. The chain has TRBV7-9 and TRBJ1-1; 9 bases are shared with TRBD1. The V segment lost 5 bases and the J segment 5 bases; nucleotides outside the gene matches: 9. Germline assignment: CDR1 SEHNR and CDR2 FQNEAQ (reference sequence). This CDR3 has 15 residues. The CDR3 nucleotides are TGTGCCAGCAGCCGCCGACAGGGGGGGGAGACTGAAGCTTTCTTT. Translation gives CASSRRQGGETEAFF.

V gene TRBV6-5 combines with J gene TRBJ2-7, with 9 nucleotides matching TRBD1. In germline, CDR1 is MNHEY, CDR2 SVGAGI. Trimming cost V 5 bases and J 5 bases; bases outside gene matches: 4. The CDR3 is 13 amino acids. The CDR3 sequence is CASSLDRGNEQYV. The CDR3 DNA is TGTGCCAGCAGTCTCGACAGGGGGAACGAGCAGTACGTC.

This chain links TRBV6-5 with TRBJ2-7; possible D gene TRBD2, 5 bases. CDR3 length: 13 amino acids. The germline CDR1 and CDR2 sequences are MNHEY and SVGAGI. The ends were cut back, 6 bases at V and 3 bases at J, with 12 bases in the middle. CDR3 DNA: TGTGCCAGCAGGACCGGGATACTCTACGAGCAGTACGTC. It specifies CASRTGILYEQYV.

V is TRBV18 and J is TRBJ1-1; D unresolved. Deletions cut 7 bases from V and 1 base from J, with 13 bases between. This CDR3 is built from 14 residues. Germline values: CDR1 KGHSH, CDR2 LQKENI. The CDR3 here is CASFSVLSNTEAFF. The CDR3 nucleotides read TGTGCCAGCTTCTCGGTTCTCTCGAACACTGAAGCTTTCTTT. Based on the CDR3 plus reference TRBV18 and TRBJ1-1, the full variable domain is NAGVMQNPRHLVRRRGQEARLRCSPMKGHSHVYWYRQLPEEGLKFMVYLQKENIIDESGMPKERFSAEFPKEGPSILRIQQVVRGDSAAYFCASFSVLSNTEAFFGQGTRLTVV.

The rearrangement links TRBV19 to TRBJ1-1; perhaps TRBD1 as D (5 bases). In germline, CDR1 is LNHDA, CDR2 SQIVND (reference sequence). V dropped 5 bases and J dropped 3 bases, with 16 bases sitting between them. The CDR3 loop spans 15 amino acids. CDR3 protein: CASSLGPGPHTEAFF. CDR3 nucleotide sequence: TGTGCCAGTAGTTTAGGTCCAGGGCCCCACACTGAAGCTTTCTTT.

To note about this clone: Other DNA sequences of this sample code for an identical CDR3. The rearrangement links TRBV19 to TRBJ1-5; no reliable D call. Germline loops: CDR1 LNHDA, CDR2 SQIVND (reference sequence). The CDR3 has 15 amino acids. Trimming took 4 bases from V and 0 from J, leaving 10 bases between them. The chain's CDR3 is CASSTWIDSNQPQHF. In nucleotides, the CDR3 is TGTGCCAGTAGTACTTGGATAGATAGCAATCAGCCCCAGCATTTT.

The rearrangement links TRBV5-5 to TRBJ2-5; the D call may be TRBD1 or TRBD2 (6 bases each). CDR1 SGHKS and CDR2 YYEKEE come from the germline V gene (reference sequence). Between the trimmed V and J ends, which lost 7 bases and 5 bases, there was a span of 21 bases. The length of the CDR3 is 15 residues. The CDR3 DNA is TGTGCCAGCTTAAGCCCGGGGGCTCAAAGTGAGACCCAGTACTTC. Its translation: CASLSPGAQSETQYF.

V and J are TRBV12-3 or TRBV12-4 and TRBJ1-5; D gene ambiguous. Trimming shortened V by 3 bases and J by 4 bases, and 7 bases separated the two germline ends. CDR3 length: 13 residues. CDR3 sequence: CASSLIYNQPQHF. The CDR3 DNA follows: TGTGCCAGCAGTTTGATCTATAATCAGCCCCAGCATTTT.

The DNA of the CDR3 is TGTGCCAGCAGCGGACGGAATGGGAACCCGACACAGCCCACTGAAGCTTTCTTT. The encoded protein is CASSGRNGNPTQPTEAFF. The chain joins TRBV9 to TRBJ1-1; D gene uncertain. With 3 bases removed from V and 4 bases from J, the gap between germline ends came to 25 bases. This CDR3 has 18 amino acids. The V gene's germline CDR1 is SGDLS and CDR2 YYNGEE.

The V gene is TRBV4-3, the J gene TRBJ1-1; D is ambiguous. The CDR3 extends over 14 amino acids. The germline V and J ends were trimmed by 1 base and 0 bases, with 6 bases remaining between them. Germline-derived CDR1 and CDR2 are LGHNA and YSLEER. The CDR3 DNA sequence: TGCGCCAGCAGCCAAGGGGTTTTGAACACTGAAGCTTTCTTT. Amino acids: CASSQGVLNTEAFF.

The V gene is TRBV28, the J gene TRBJ1-2; D unclear. Trimming removed 3 bases from V and 4 bases from J, with 12 bases in between. This CDR3 spans 14 amino acids. CDR1 and CDR2 (germline): MDHEN, SYDVKM. The CDR3 sequence is CASSLGNAVYGYTF. In DNA form, the CDR3 reads TGTGCCAGCAGTTTGGGGAACGCAGTCTATGGCTACACCTTC.

The V gene is TRBV19, the J gene TRBJ1-5; unclear D gene. The V and J ends lost 4 bases and 5 bases respectively, with 18 bases between them. The germline gives CDR1 LNHDA, CDR2 SQIVND (reference sequence). The CDR3 is 16 residues long. CDR3 coding DNA: TGTGCCAGTAGTACCTTTCCACGGAAGGGAGATCAGCCCCAGCATTTT. Its translation: CASSTFPRKGDQPQHF.

The chain is built from TRBV11-2 and TRBJ2-5; 7 bases align to TRBD1. From germline, CDR1 is SGHAT and CDR2 FQNNGV. The ends lost 6 bases at V and 2 bases at J; junction bases unmatched: 3. This CDR3 is 13 amino acids long. The DNA of the CDR3 is TGTGCCAGCAGAGGGGGCTTACAAGAGACCCAGTACTTC. It specifies CASRGGLQETQYF.

This sequence joins TRBV24-1 and TRBJ2-1, with D tentatively TRBD1 (6 bases). CDR1 is KGHDR and CDR2 is SFDVKD in the germline V gene. V was clipped by 4 bases and J by 6 bases, with 12 bases between them. This CDR3 is 14 amino acids long. The CDR3 loop is CATSDSTGRNEQFF. CDR3 coding DNA: TGTGCCACCAGTGACTCAACAGGGCGCAATGAGCAGTTCTTC.

The chain combines TRBV4-2 with TRBJ2-7; D is perhaps TRBD1 or TRBD2 (5 bases each). Germline V gives CDR1 LGHNA, CDR2 YNFKEQ. The CDR3 covers 17 residues. The V end lost 1 base, the J end lost 3 bases, and 19 bases lay between the germline ends. CDR3 sequence: CASSQVSSGTVGYEQYF. Written as DNA, the CDR3 is TGTGCCAGCAGCCAAGTGTCCTCCGGGACCGTAGGCTACGAGCAGTACTTC.

The V call is TRBV9, the J call TRBJ2-3; a possible D gene is TRBD1 (5 bases). This CDR3 is built from 15 residues. Germline V gene data show CDR1 as SGDLS and CDR2 as YYNGEE. V was cut by 0 bases and J by 6 bases, with 14 bases left in between. The CDR3 sequence is CASSVEGWDSDTQYF. The CDR3, as DNA: TGTGCCAGCAGCGTAGAGGGGTGGGATTCGGATACGCAGTATTTT.